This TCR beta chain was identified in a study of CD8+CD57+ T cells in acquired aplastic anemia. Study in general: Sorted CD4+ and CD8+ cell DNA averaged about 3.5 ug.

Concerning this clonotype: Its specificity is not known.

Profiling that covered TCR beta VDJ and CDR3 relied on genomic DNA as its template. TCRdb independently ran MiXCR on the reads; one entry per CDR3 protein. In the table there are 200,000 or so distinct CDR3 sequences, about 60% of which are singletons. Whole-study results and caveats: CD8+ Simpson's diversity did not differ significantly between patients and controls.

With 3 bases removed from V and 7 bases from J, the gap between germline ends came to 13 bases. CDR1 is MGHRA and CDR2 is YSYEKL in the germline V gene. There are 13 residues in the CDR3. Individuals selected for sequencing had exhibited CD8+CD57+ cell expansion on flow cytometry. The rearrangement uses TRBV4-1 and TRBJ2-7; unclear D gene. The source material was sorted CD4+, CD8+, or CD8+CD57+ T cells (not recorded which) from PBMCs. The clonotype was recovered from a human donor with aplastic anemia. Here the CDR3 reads CASSQDPLGEQYF. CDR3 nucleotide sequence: TGCGCCAGCAGCCAGGATCCATTAGGTGAGCAGTACTTC.